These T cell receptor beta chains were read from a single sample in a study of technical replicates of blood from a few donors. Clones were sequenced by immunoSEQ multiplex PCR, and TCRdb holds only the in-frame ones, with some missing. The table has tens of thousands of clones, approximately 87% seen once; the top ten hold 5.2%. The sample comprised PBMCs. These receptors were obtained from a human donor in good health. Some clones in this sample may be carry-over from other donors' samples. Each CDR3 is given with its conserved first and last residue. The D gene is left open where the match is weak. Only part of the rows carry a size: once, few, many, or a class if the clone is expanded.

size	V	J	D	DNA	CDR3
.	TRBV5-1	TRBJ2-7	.	TGCGCCAGCAGCTTGCCCGGGGACGAGCAGTACTTC	CASSLPGDEQYF
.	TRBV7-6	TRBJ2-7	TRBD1	TGTGCCAGCAGCGCTGACAGGGGTCAGCACGAGCAGTACTTC	CASSADRGQHEQYF
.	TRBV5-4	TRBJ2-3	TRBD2	TGTGCCAGCAGCTTGGGGGTAGCGGGAGTCACAGATACGCAGTATTTT	CASSLGVAGVTDTQYF
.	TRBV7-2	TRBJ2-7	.	TGTGCCAGCAGCTTAGGCAGGCCCTACGAGCAGTACTTC	CASSLGRPYEQYF
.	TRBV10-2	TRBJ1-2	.	TGCGCCAGTGAAGGGGGGGACTATGGCTACACCTTC	CASEGGDYGYTF
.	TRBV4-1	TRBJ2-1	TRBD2	TGCGCCAGCAGCCAAGGGACTAGAAGCGTTGAGCAGTTCTTC	CASSQGTRSVEQFF
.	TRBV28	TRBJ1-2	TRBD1	TGTGCCACCACCAAAGGGGGCGCCGGAGGCTACACCTTC	CATTKGGAGGYTF
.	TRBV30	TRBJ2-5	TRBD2	TGTGGTCCTCCTAGCGGGGAATCCCAAGAGACCCAGTACTTC	CGPPSGESQETQYF
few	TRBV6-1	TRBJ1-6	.	TGTGCCAGCAGTGGGGCACGGCGTAGTCAAACACCCCTCCACTTT	CASSGARRSQTPLHF
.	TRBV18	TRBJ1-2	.	TGTGCCAGCTCATCACCACGGTTAAGCTATGGCTACACCTTC	CASSSPRLSYGYTF
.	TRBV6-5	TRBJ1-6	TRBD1	TGTGCCAGCAGACAAGGGGGACAGGGTAATTCACCCCTCCACTTT	CASRQGGQGNSPLHF
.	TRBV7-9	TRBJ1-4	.	TGTGCCAGCACCCCCGGGGAGGGGGATGAAAAACTGTTTTTT	CASTPGEGDEKLFF
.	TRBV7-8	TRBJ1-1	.	TGTGCCAGCAGCCGCCTTCTGCAAGGGGTTACTGAAACTTTCTTT	CASSRLLQGVTETFF
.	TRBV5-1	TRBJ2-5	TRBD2	TGCGCCAGCAGCTTGGGTAGCGGGAGCCCCACACAAGAGACCCAGTACTTC	CASSLGSGSPTQETQYF
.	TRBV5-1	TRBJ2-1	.	TGCGCCAGCACGTTACAGGGAGGGTCCTACAATGAGCAGTTCTTC	CASTLQGGSYNEQFF
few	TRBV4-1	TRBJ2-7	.	TGCGCCAGCAGCCAATACGGGAAAGACTACGAGCAGTACTTC	CASSQYGKDYEQYF
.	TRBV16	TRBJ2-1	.	TGTGCCAGCACCAAGGGGTCACGTAGCCCCTACAATGAGCAGTTCTTC	CASTKGSRSPYNEQFF
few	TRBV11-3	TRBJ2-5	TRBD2	TGTGCCAGCAGCTTAGGACGGGGGGGACAAGAGACCCAGTACTTC	CASSLGRGGQETQYF
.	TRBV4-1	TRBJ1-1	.	TGCGCCAGCAGCCAAGGGAGGGTGGGAGACACTGAAGCTTTCTTT	CASSQGRVGDTEAFF
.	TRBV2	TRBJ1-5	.	TGTGCCAGCAGTGCGGACTCGCCCCAGCATTTT	CASSADSPQHF
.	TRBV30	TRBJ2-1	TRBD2	TGTGCCTGGAGCAAGGGACTAGTTGTAGGATCCGCCAATGAGCAGTTCTTC	CAWSKGLVVGSANEQFF
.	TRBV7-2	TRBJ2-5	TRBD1	TGTGCCAGCAGCTTAGCGACAGGGGGCTATGAGACCCAGTACTTC	CASSLATGGYETQYF
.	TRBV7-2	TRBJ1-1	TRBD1	TGTGCCAGCAGCTCTTGGACAGGGAGAAACACTGAAGCTTTCTTT	CASSSWTGRNTEAFF
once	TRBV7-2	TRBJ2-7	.	TGTGCCAGCAGCTTAGAAAGGGGTGTGCAGCAGTACTTC	CASSLERGVQQYF
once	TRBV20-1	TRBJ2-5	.	TGCAGTGCGAGCCAAGAGACCCAGTACTTC	CSASQETQYF
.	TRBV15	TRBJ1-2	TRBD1	TGTGCCACCAGCAGAGTCCGGGACAGGGCGGGCTACACCTTC	CATSRVRDRAGYTF
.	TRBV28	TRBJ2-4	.	TGTGCCAGCAGTTTCCGGGGGTTTGGCAAAAACATTCAGTACTTC	CASSFRGFGKNIQYF
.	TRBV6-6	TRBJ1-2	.	TGTGCCACCCTTAGTGAGATCTACTATGGCTACACCTTC	CATLSEIYYGYTF
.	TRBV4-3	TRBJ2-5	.	TGCGCCAGCAGCCAGCACTCGCAAGAGACCCAGTACTTC	CASSQHSQETQYF
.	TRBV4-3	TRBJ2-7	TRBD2	TGCGCCAGCAGCCGAATGACTAGCGGGTTGCACGAGCAGTACTTC	CASSRMTSGLHEQYF
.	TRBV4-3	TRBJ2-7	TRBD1	TGCGCCAGCAGCCAAGACGACAGGGGGAGCTACGAGCAGTACTTC	CASSQDDRGSYEQYF
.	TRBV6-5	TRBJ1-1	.	TGTGCCAGCAGTTGGGCTGGACAGAAGAGGACTGAAGCTTTCTTT	CASSWAGQKRTEAFF
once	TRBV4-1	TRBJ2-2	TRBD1	TGCGCCAGCAGCCGAGGGACAGGGGGCCCCGGGGAGCTGTTTTTT	CASSRGTGGPGELFF
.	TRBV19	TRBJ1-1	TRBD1	TGTGCCAGTGGACAGGGAGGCACTGAAGCTTTCTTT	CASGQGGTEAFF
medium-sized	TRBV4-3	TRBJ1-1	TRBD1	TGCGCCAGCAGCCAAGATCGCGCGGCAGGGGGTGAAGCTTTCTTT	CASSQDRAAGGEAFF
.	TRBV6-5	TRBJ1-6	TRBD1	TGTGCCAGCAGTTACACAGGGGGGCAGAATTCACCCCTCCACTTT	CASSYTGGQNSPLHF
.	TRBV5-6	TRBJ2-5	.	TGTGCCAGCAGCTTAAGTCAGCAAGAGACCCAGTACTTC	CASSLSQQETQYF
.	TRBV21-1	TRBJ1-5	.	TGTGCCAGCAGCACTTGGAGGACGGCTAGCAATCAGCCCCAGCATTTT	CASSTWRTASNQPQHF
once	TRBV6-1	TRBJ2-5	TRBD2	TGTGCCAGCAGACTAGCGGGGGAGACCCAGTACTTC	CASRLAGETQYF
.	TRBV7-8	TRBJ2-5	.	TGTGCCAGCAGCTTTGGAGAAGGACTAAGAGAGACCCAGTACTTC	CASSFGEGLRETQYF
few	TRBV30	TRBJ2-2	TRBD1	TGTGCCTGGAGCGATGGGACAGCGAACACCGGGGAGCTGTTTTTT	CAWSDGTANTGELFF
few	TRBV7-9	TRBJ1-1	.	TGTGCCAGCAGCCCTTGGGAGAGTAGGAACACTGAAGCTTTCTTT	CASSPWESRNTEAFF
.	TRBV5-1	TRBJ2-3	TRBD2	TGCGCCAGCACCTCGTTGGGGCGGGGGGCGAGCACAGATACGCAGTATTTT	CASTSLGRGASTDTQYF
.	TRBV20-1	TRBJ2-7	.	TGCAGTGCTCTAGGGGCAGAGCAGTACTTC	CSALGAEQYF
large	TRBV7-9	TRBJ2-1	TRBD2	TGTGCCAGCAGCTACCGGAAAACTAGCGGGCGTAGCTCCTACAATGAGCAGTTCTTC	CASSYRKTSGRSSYNEQFF
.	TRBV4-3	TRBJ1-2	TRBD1	TGCGCCGCCAGGGGGGGCTACACCTTC	CAARGGYTF
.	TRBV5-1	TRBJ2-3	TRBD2	TGCGCCAGCAGCTTGGCCGGACTAGCGGGGAGCACAGATACGCAGTATTTT	CASSLAGLAGSTDTQYF
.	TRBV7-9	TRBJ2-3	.	TGTGCCAGCAGCTCCGCAGGGAAGAATACGCAGTATTTT	CASSSAGKNTQYF
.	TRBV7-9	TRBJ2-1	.	TGTGCCAGCAGCTTGGGTCGGGATGAGCAGTTCTTC	CASSLGRDEQFF
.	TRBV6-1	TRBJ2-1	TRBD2	TGTGCCAGCAGTGAAACTAGCGAGGCCTACAATGAGCAGTTCTTC	CASSETSEAYNEQFF
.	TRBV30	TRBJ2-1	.	TGTGCCTGGAAGAACAGGGAACACTACAATGAGCAGTTCTTC	CAWKNREHYNEQFF
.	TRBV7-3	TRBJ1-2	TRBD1	TGTGCCAGCAGCAAGAGCCGGACAGGGGAGGGCTACACCTTC	CASSKSRTGEGYTF